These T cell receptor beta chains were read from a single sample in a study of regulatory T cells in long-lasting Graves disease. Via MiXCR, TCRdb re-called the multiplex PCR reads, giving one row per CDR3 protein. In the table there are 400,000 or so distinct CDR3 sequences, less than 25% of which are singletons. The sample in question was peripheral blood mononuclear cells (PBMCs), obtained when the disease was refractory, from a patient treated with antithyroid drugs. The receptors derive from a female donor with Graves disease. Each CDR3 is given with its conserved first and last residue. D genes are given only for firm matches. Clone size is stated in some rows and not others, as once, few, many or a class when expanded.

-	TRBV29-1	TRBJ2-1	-	CSVEYTGSSYNEQFF	TGCAGCGTTGAATACACAGGAAGCTCCTACAATGAGCAGTTCTTC
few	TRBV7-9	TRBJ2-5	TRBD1	CASSSAGTGGFYQETQYF	TGTGCCAGCAGCTCTGCCGGGACAGGGGGCTTCTACCAAGAGACCCAGTACTTC
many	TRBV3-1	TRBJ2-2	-	CASSRGASVNTGELFF	TGTGCCAGCAGCCGGGGGGCTAGCGTGAACACCGGGGAGCTGTTTTTT
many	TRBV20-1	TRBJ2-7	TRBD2	CSVLSGDIRFEQYF	TGCAGTGTCCTTAGCGGGGATATACGCTTCGAGCAGTACTTC
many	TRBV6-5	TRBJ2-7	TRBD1	CASSYSIEGASYEQYF	TGTGCCAGCAGTTACTCGATCGAGGGGGCAAGCTACGAGCAGTACTTC
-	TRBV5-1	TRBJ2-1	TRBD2	CASSGGGPNEQFF	TGCGCCAGCAGCGGGGGGGGACCGAATGAGCAGTTCTTC
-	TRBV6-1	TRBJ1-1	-	CASSEAPGQGNTEAFF	TGTGCCAGCAGTGAAGCGCCGGGGCAGGGGAACACTGAAGCTTTCTTT
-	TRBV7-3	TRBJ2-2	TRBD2	CARSSEETSGSNTGELFF	TGTGCCAGGTCGAGTGAGGAGACTAGCGGGTCGAACACCGGGGAGCTGTTTTTT
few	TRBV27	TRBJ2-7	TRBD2	CASSSLAGVGEQYF	TGTGCCAGCAGTAGCCTAGCGGGAGTAGGTGAGCAGTACTTC
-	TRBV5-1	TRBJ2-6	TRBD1	CASSTIGQGMRSGANVLTF	TGCGCCAGCAGCACCATTGGACAGGGGATGAGGTCTGGGGCCAACGTCCTGACTTTC
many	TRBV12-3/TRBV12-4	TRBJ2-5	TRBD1	CASSTGEQETQYF	TGTGCCAGCAGTACAGGGGAACAAGAGACCCAGTACTTC
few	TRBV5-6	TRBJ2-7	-	CASSVKEFTYEQYF	TGTGCCAGCAGCGTGAAGGAGTTTACCTACGAGCAGTACTTC
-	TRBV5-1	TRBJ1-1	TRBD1	CASSGQGFGTEAFF	TGCGCCAGCAGCGGACAGGGGTTTGGCACTGAAGCTTTCTTT
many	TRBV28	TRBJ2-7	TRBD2	CASTRRGLGTSGTYEQYF	TGTGCCAGCACCCGAAGAGGGCTCGGGACTAGCGGTACCTACGAGCAGTACTTC
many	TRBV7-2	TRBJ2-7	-	CASSLGAQGPYEQYF	TGTGCCAGCAGCTTAGGGGCCCAGGGTCCCTACGAGCAGTACTTC
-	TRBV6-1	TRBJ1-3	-	CASSEAVGGNTIYF	TGTGCCAGCAGTGAAGCGGTAGGGGGAAACACCATATATTTT
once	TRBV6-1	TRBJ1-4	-	CASSEERKPFF	TGTGCCAGCAGTGAAGAACGAAAACCGTTTTTT
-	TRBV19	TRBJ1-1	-	CASTRVGTEAFF	TGTGCCAGTACCCGGGTGGGAACTGAAGCTTTCTTT
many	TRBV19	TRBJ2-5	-	CASTPSAARGETQYF	TGTGCCAGCACCCCCTCGGCTGCACGTGGGGAGACCCAGTACTTC
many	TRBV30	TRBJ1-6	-	CAWSVQTGAFNPPLHF	TGTGCCTGGAGTGTACAAACCGGGGCCTTTAATCCACCCCTCCACTTT
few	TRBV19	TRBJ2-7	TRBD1	CASSIPGQHSYEQYF	TGTGCCAGTAGTATACCGGGACAGCACTCCTACGAGCAGTACTTC
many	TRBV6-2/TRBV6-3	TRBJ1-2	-	CASSYQRTVTYGYTF	TGTGCCAGCAGTTACCAAAGGACAGTAACCTATGGCTACACCTTC
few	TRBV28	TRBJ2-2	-	CASSLWTGELFF	TGTGCCAGCAGTTTATGGACCGGGGAGCTGTTTTTT
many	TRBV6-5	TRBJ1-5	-	CASSYNSNQPQHF	TGTGCCAGCAGTTACAATAGCAATCAGCCCCAGCATTTT
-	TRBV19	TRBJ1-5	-	CASSIDSAQPQHF	TGTGCCAGTAGTATCGACAGCGCTCAGCCCCAGCATTTT
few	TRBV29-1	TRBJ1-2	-	CSVGDLRLTYGYTF	TGCAGCGTTGGCGACTTAAGGCTTACCTATGGCTACACCTTC
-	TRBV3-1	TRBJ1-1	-	CASSQVLAGSTEAFF	TGTGCCAGCAGCCAAGTTTTAGCAGGGAGCACTGAAGCTTTCTTT
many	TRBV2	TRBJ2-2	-	CASSEERVATGELFF	TGTGCCAGCAGTGAAGAGCGGGTGGCTACCGGGGAGCTGTTTTTT
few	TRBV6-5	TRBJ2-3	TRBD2	CASSLGLAGGTDTQYF	TGTGCCAGCAGTTTGGGACTAGCGGGAGGTACAGATACGCAGTATTTT
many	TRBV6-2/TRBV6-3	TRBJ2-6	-	CASSSSGSSGANVLTF	TGTGCCAGCAGTTCCTCGGGGAGCTCTGGGGCCAACGTCCTGACTTTC
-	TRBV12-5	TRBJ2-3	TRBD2	CASGFGAGGTDTQYF	TGTGCTAGTGGTTTCGGAGCGGGAGGCACAGATACGCAGTATTTT
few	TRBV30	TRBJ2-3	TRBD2	CAWSAGGPSADTQYF	TGTGCCTGGTCAGCGGGAGGGCCCTCCGCAGATACGCAGTATTTT
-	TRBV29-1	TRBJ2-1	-	CSVYGREWDEQFF	TGCAGCGTTTACGGCAGGGAGTGGGATGAGCAGTTCTTC
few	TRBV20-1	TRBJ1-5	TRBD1	CSATTGLRGNQPQHF	TGCAGTGCTACGACAGGGCTGAGGGGAAATCAGCCCCAGCATTTT
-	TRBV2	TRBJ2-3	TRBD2	CASREGLAGSYTQYF	TGTGCCAGCAGAGAGGGACTAGCGGGATCTTATACGCAGTATTTT
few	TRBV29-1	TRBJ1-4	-	CSAITISEKLFF	TGCAGCGCCATAACAATTAGTGAAAAACTGTTTTTT
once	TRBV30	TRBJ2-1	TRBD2	CAWKLAATYNEQFF	TGTGCCTGGAAACTAGCGGCCACCTACAATGAGCAGTTCTTC
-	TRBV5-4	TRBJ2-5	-	CASSKRDIQETQYF	TGTGCCAGCAGCAAAAGGGACATCCAAGAGACCCAGTACTTC
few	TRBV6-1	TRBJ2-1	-	CASSPRDTSVGSYNEQFF	TGTGCCAGCAGTCCCCGGGACACCTCTGTGGGCTCCTACAATGAGCAGTTCTTC
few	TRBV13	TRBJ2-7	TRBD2	CASSLGMGGNPYEQYF	TGTGCCAGCAGCTTAGGCATGGGGGGGAACCCCTACGAGCAGTACTTC